This T cell receptor beta chain came from a study of chronic HIV infection and antiretroviral therapy. TCRdb re-called the 5' RACE reads through MiXCR, storing one row per CDR3 protein. The table has around 30,000 distinct CDR3 sequences, around 9% seen once. The CDR3 runs 12 residues. Germline CDR1 and CDR2: SGHAT and FQNNGV. Trimming took off 4 bases at V and 5 bases at J, with 8 bases between the two ends. The rearrangement uses TRBV11-2 and TRBJ2-5; D gene uncertain. The sequencing sample was made of peripheral blood. The source of this sequence is an adult who had HIV and had not received antiretroviral therapy, or was an uninfected healthy control (not recorded which). The CDR3 sequence is CASSSSEETQYF. In DNA form, the CDR3 reads TGTGCCAGCAGCTCATCGGAGGAGACCCAGTACTTC.